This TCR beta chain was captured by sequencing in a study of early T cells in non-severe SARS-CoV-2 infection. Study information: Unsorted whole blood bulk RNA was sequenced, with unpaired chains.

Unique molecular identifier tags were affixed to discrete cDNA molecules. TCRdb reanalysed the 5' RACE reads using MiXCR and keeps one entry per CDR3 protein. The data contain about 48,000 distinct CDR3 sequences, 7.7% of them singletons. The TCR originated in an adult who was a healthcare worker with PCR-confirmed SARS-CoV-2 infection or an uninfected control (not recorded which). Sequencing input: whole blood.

CDR3 sequence (DNA): TGTGCCAGCAGCTTAGAGTCAGCAGGGGAGCTGTTTTTT. This codes for CASSLESAGELFF. The rearrangement uses TRBV7-2 and TRBJ2-2; D remains ambiguous. This CDR3 is built from 13 residues. Trimming pared 1 base from V and 8 bases from J, leaving 8 bases between. Germline CDR1 and CDR2: SGHTA and FQGNSA.